This T cell receptor (beta chain) stems from a study of T-cell memory formation after mild COVID-19. Points from the study as a whole: The study detected some responding clones in pre-infection memory, suggesting cross-reactive memory joined. Contracting CD4+ clones lay largely in CM and EM, with CD8+ ones residing in EMRA. Contracting clones from day 15 to 85 had balanced CD4/CD8; later expanders favoured CD4+.

About this clonotype itself: Its antigen remains unknown.

Trimming took 5 bases from V and 8 from J; bases not matched to a gene: 6. The CDR3 is 14 residues long. Germline V CDR1 and CDR2: SGHRS, YFSETQ. Amplification by 5'RACE using constant-segment primers produced TCR alpha and TCR beta cDNA libraries that carried sample barcodes and UMIs. Via MiXCR, TCRdb re-called the 5' RACE reads, giving one row per CDR3 protein. The sample contains 100,000 to 150,000 distinct CDR3 sequences, approximately 15% of which appear only once. The TCR sequence derives from a young man who had mild COVID-19 (a few samples of this study predate the infection). Cell type and time point are not known. Source material: PBMCs or a T cell subset sorted from them (not recorded which). The rearrangement links TRBV5-1 to TRBJ1-4; TRBD1 agrees at 10 bases. The CDR3 here is CASRRDRGGEKLFF. Written as DNA, the CDR3 is TGCGCCAGCAGACGGGACAGGGGAGGCGAAAAACTGTTTTTT.